The rows below give T cell receptor beta chains drawn from one sample of a study of Ad26.COV2.S vaccination and SARS-CoV-2 variants. TCRdb's copy holds only in-frame clones and misses some; the assay was immunoSEQ multiplex PCR. The profile covers a few hundred thousand clones, with roughly 88% appearing a single time and 3.6% taken by the ten largest. The source material was peripheral blood, sampled in a trial of Ad26.COV2.S vaccine versus placebo. Receptor source: a person aged 18 to 65 who received the Ad26.COV2.S COVID-19 vaccine or a placebo. Both conserved end residues are part of each CDR3. The order of the fields is V gene, clone size, J gene, D gene, CDR3 protein, CDR3 DNA. The D gene is left open where the match is weak. A row's size may be missing; if present it is once, few, many or a size class.

V: TRBV5-1; size: -; J: TRBJ2-7; D: TRBD1; CDR3: CASSEPGQGHEQYF; DNA: TGCGCCAGCAGCGAACCGGGACAGGGCCACGAGCAGTACTTC
V: TRBV28; size: -; J: TRBJ1-5; D: -; CDR3: CASSYGRRGEINQPQHF; DNA: TGTGCCAGCAGTTACGGCCGAAGGGGGGAAATCAATCAGCCCCAGCATTTT
V: TRBV30; size: once; J: TRBJ2-7; D: TRBD1; CDR3: CAWRTGQGAYEQYF; DNA: TGTGCCTGGAGGACAGGACAGGGAGCCTACGAGCAGTACTTC
V: TRBV5-5; size: -; J: TRBJ1-3; D: TRBD1; CDR3: CASSIPGQGINTIYF; DNA: TGTGCCAGCAGCATACCGGGACAGGGAATAAACACCATATATTTT
V: TRBV7-9; size: -; J: TRBJ2-3; D: -; CDR3: CASSSPITTDTQYF; DNA: TGTGCCAGCAGCTCCCCGATAACGACAGATACGCAGTATTTT
V: TRBV4-1; size: -; J: TRBJ1-1; D: -; CDR3: CASSQEAARLEAFF; DNA: TGCGCCAGCAGCCAAGAGGCGGCGCGGCTTGAAGCTTTCTTT
V: TRBV7-8; size: once; J: TRBJ2-7; D: -; CDR3: CASSLEGLGRDEQYF; DNA: TGTGCCAGCAGCTTAGAAGGGTTGGGCAGGGACGAGCAGTACTTC
V: TRBV11-2; size: -; J: TRBJ1-2; D: TRBD1; CDR3: CASSLDWGQGGISEGYTF; DNA: TGTGCCAGCAGCTTAGATTGGGGACAGGGCGGGATCTCGGAGGGCTACACCTTC
V: TRBV5-4; size: -; J: TRBJ2-7; D: -; CDR3: CASSPGIGFYEQYF; DNA: TGTGCCAGCAGCCCCGGCATAGGGTTCTACGAGCAGTACTTC
V: TRBV5-1; size: -; J: TRBJ2-7; D: -; CDR3: CASSLDSTSSYEQYF; DNA: TGCGCCAGCAGCTTGGATAGCACCTCCTCCTACGAGCAGTACTTC
V: TRBV6-5; size: -; J: TRBJ2-5; D: -; CDR3: CANGGGRFGETQYF; DNA: TGTGCCAACGGTGGGGGGCGCTTTGGGGAGACCCAGTACTTC
V: TRBV5-1; size: -; J: TRBJ2-5; D: -; CDR3: CASSLTGTQETQYF; DNA: TGCGCCAGCAGCTTGACCGGGACCCAAGAGACCCAGTACTTC
V: TRBV5-4; size: once; J: TRBJ1-4; D: -; CDR3: CASSGGRSDNEKLFF; DNA: TGTGCCAGCAGCGGGGGACGGAGTGATAATGAAAAACTGTTTTTT
V: TRBV6-5; size: once; J: TRBJ1-4; D: TRBD1; CDR3: CASSPRQGGGEKLFF; DNA: TGTGCCAGCAGTCCCCGACAGGGAGGGGGTGAAAAACTGTTTTTT
V: TRBV2; size: -; J: TRBJ2-7; D: -; CDR3: CASSTPGRPSYEQYF; DNA: TGTGCCAGCAGCACCCCGGGGAGGCCCTCCTACGAGCAGTACTTC
V: TRBV7-9; size: -; J: TRBJ2-5; D: -; CDR3: CASSLRSDRETQYF; DNA: TGTGCCAGCAGCTTAAGGTCAGATAGAGAGACCCAGTACTTC
V: TRBV29-1; size: -; J: TRBJ1-5; D: -; CDR3: CSVGDGYSNQPQHF; DNA: TGCAGCGTGGGGGACGGCTATAGCAATCAGCCCCAGCATTTT
V: TRBV29-1; size: -; J: TRBJ2-3; D: -; CDR3: CSVSRGASTDTQYF; DNA: TGCAGCGTCTCACGGGGGGCCTCCACAGATACGCAGTATTTT
V: TRBV9; size: -; J: TRBJ1-1; D: -; CDR3: CASSLSVNTEAFF; DNA: TGTGCCAGCAGCCTGAGCGTGAACACTGAAGCTTTCTTT
V: TRBV29-1; size: -; J: TRBJ2-2; D: TRBD1; CDR3: CSVPRGTGAGGELFF; DNA: TGCAGCGTGCCCCGGGGGACAGGGGCCGGCGGGGAGCTGTTTTTT
V: TRBV4-1; size: -; J: TRBJ1-2; D: -; CDR3: CASSPPLEPGVVTRLLGYTF; DNA: TGCGCCAGCAGCCCTCCCCTCGAGCCCGGGGTCGTGACTCGGCTACTCGGCTACACCTTC
V: TRBV5-1; size: -; J: TRBJ2-7; D: TRBD1; CDR3: CASSNPRTGVSYEQYF; DNA: TGCGCCAGCAGTAATCCAAGGACAGGTGTCTCCTACGAGCAGTACTTC
V: TRBV11-1; size: once; J: TRBJ2-7; D: TRBD1; CDR3: CASSRQGGYEQYF; DNA: TGTGCCAGCAGCCGACAGGGGGGCTACGAGCAGTACTTC
V: TRBV5-5; size: -; J: TRBJ1-6; D: -; CDR3: CASSLVGSANNSPLHF; DNA: TGTGCCAGCAGCTTGGTGGGGTCAGCTAATAATTCACCCCTCCACTTT
V: TRBV6-5; size: -; J: TRBJ2-5; D: -; CDR3: CASKGTVQETQYF; DNA: TGTGCCAGCAAGGGCACGGTGCAAGAGACCCAGTACTTC
V: TRBV7-2; size: -; J: TRBJ1-2; D: -; CDR3: CASSSGRLSAGYTF; DNA: TGTGCCAGCAGCTCTGGCAGGTTGTCCGCGGGCTACACCTTC
V: TRBV11-2; size: -; J: TRBJ1-4; D: -; CDR3: CASRRATNEKLFF; DNA: TGTGCCAGCAGGAGGGCTACTAATGAAAAACTGTTTTTT
V: TRBV3-1/TRBV3-2; size: -; J: TRBJ1-6; D: -; CDR3: CASSQQGIHSPLHF; DNA: TGTGCCAGCAGCCAACAGGGCATTCACTCACCCCTCCACTTT
V: TRBV4-1; size: -; J: TRBJ1-3; D: -; CDR3: CASSQGESGNTIYF; DNA: TGCGCCAGCAGCCAAGGAGAATCTGGAAACACCATATATTTT
V: TRBV29-1; size: few; J: TRBJ1-1; D: TRBD1; CDR3: CSAGGPGGTGNTEAFF; DNA: TGCAGCGCCGGGGGTCCAGGGGGCACGGGGAACACTGAAGCTTTCTTT
V: TRBV19; size: once; J: TRBJ1-2; D: -; CDR3: CASSLDTGSLYGYTF; DNA: TGTGCCAGTAGTCTCGATACAGGGTCCCTATATGGCTACACCTTC
V: TRBV27; size: -; J: TRBJ2-3; D: TRBD1; CDR3: CASISPRDRSTDTQYF; DNA: TGTGCCAGCATCTCCCCACGGGACAGAAGCACAGATACGCAGTATTTT
V: TRBV18; size: -; J: TRBJ2-2; D: -; CDR3: CASSTMDRSAGGDPNTGELFF; DNA: TGTGCCAGCTCAACAATGGACAGGTCGGCCGGGGGTGATCCGAACACCGGGGAGCTGTTTTTT
V: TRBV2; size: -; J: TRBJ1-1; D: -; CDR3: CASSEWQGMFAEAFF; DNA: TGTGCCAGCAGTGAGTGGCAGGGGATGTTCGCTGAAGCTTTCTTT
V: TRBV10-2; size: once; J: TRBJ2-1; D: TRBD2; CDR3: CASRSSGGGYEQFF; DNA: TGCGCCAGCAGATCGAGCGGGGGGGGGTATGAGCAGTTCTTC
V: TRBV6-5; size: -; J: TRBJ2-3; D: -; CDR3: CASASSSDTQYF; DNA: TGTGCCAGCGCCTCTTCATCAGATACGCAGTATTTT
V: TRBV25-1; size: -; J: TRBJ2-7; D: TRBD1; CDR3: CASSGPGQVSYEQYF; DNA: TGTGCCAGCAGTGGCCCGGGACAGGTCTCCTACGAGCAGTACTTC
V: TRBV13; size: -; J: TRBJ2-2; D: -; CDR3: CASSFSGELFF; DNA: TGTGCCAGCAGCTTTTCCGGGGAGCTGTTTTTT
V: TRBV6-5; size: -; J: TRBJ2-5; D: -; CDR3: CASSYPGVQETQYF; DNA: TGTGCCAGCAGTTACCCCGGTGTTCAGGAGACCCAGTACTTC
V: TRBV25-1; size: -; J: TRBJ1-1; D: TRBD1; CDR3: CASSGKTGILTEAFF; DNA: TGTGCCAGCAGTGGAAAGACAGGGATTTTGACTGAAGCTTTCTTT